This entry is about one TCR beta chain. Its antigen specificity is not known. There are no base qualities to consult, and no much larger clone falls within one base. Germline trimming: 4 bases from V, 9 bases from J; junction bases outside gene matches: 11. Including the terminal cysteine and phenylalanine, the CDR3 comprises 15 residues. Only the CDR3 DNA is retained, 45 bases long and in frame from the first base. The germline V gene (reference sequence) specifies LGHDT as CDR1 and YNNKEL as CDR2. This record belongs to a study of blood T cell repertoires in COVID-19 (dated by TCRdb to 2018 to 2021). Turning to the overall study: Samples covering the acute and convalescent phases of COVID-19 were provided by collaborators in the United States, Italy and Spain. The repertoires were made available in a free public database intended to serve as a resource for research on the immune response to SARS-CoV-2. The material from the prospective study consisted of cDNA or gDNA derived from T cells, B-cell-depleted T cells, or PBMCs. Where HLA class I and class II types were available, the types were taken from metadata supplied by the sample provider, not from assay-based typing. Deeply sampled blood TCRbeta repertoires from subjects exposed to, actively infected with, or recovered from COVID-19 were included in the dataset. The samples were drawn from the first 160 participants of the ongoing ImmuneRACE study and from 950 to 1,500 subjects provided by 6 global collaborators. A de-identified subject ID, COVID-19 status, age in years and sex were almost always included in the sample metadata.

Participants in the prospective study were aged roughly 18 to 100 years, lived in 20 to 25 United States geographic areas, and enrolled through a virtual design. Cohort assignment in the prospective study relied on participant-reported clinical history from a screening survey and a study questionnaire. Recovered participants in ImmuneRACE Cohort 3 were defined as having two consecutive negative NP/OP PCR tests, clearance from a healthcare professional, or resolution of symptoms. Mobile phlebotomists in the prospective study collected whole blood, serum and a nasopharyngeal or oropharyngeal swab from every participant. Prospective study participants could optionally give additional blood draws and questionnaires over an approximately 2-month period. Blood samples from the prospective study were shipped frozen or at room temperature prior to DNA extraction. Summary of the overall study and its limitations: The amount of clinical and demographic metadata varied by source and participant and was provided uncurated.

TCRbeta CDR3 regions were amplified from genomic DNA by means of the immunoSEQ Assay, a bias-controlled multiplex PCR. Regarding the original processing steps: The number of nucleated cells in each sample was estimated by amplification of reference gene primers within the assay. To quantify the absolute abundance of each unique TCRbeta CDR3 rearrangement, sequence reads were collapsed and filtered. For each sample, productive Simpson clonality was calculated as the square root of Simpson's diversity index over productive rearrangements. As stored in TCRdb, this immuneACCESS dataset retains in-frame rearrangements with V and J assigned. A fraction of the clones does not appear; measured against another copy, unresolved V genes explain less than half of the discrepancy, and the remainder lacks a known reason. The DNA was the basis for D and trimming; V, J and clone size are from that table. This sample is represented by under 200,000 clones; 80% to 90% of them were singletons. Around 7.7% of the sample is in the top ten clones.

This chain joins TRBV3-1 (or the pseudogene TRBV3-2) to TRBJ1-4, and 7 junction bases match TRBD1. The receptor was derived from a man aged 45-65 years who had recovered from COVID-19. The sequenced sample consisted of PBMCs or T cells enriched from blood (not recorded which). This receptor has the CDR3 CASSPRQGRDQKLFF. The DNA is TGTGCCAGCAGCCCTCGACAGGGACGGGATCAAAAACTGTTTTTT.